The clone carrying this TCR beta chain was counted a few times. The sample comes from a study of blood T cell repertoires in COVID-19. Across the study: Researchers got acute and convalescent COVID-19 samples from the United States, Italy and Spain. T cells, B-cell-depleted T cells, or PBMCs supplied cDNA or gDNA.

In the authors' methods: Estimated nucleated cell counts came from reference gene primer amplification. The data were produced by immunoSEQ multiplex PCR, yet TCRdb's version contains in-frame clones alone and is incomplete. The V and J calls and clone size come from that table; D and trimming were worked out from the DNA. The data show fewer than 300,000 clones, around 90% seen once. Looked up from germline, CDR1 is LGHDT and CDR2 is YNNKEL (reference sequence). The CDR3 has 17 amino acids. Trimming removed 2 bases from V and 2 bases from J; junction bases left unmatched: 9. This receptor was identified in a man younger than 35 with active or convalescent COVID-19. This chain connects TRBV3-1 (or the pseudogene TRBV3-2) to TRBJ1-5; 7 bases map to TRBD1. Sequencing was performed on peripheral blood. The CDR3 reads CASSQRTTGDRNQPQHF. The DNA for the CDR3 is TGTGCCAGCAGCCAACGAACCACAGGGGATCGCAATCAGCCCCAGCATTTT.